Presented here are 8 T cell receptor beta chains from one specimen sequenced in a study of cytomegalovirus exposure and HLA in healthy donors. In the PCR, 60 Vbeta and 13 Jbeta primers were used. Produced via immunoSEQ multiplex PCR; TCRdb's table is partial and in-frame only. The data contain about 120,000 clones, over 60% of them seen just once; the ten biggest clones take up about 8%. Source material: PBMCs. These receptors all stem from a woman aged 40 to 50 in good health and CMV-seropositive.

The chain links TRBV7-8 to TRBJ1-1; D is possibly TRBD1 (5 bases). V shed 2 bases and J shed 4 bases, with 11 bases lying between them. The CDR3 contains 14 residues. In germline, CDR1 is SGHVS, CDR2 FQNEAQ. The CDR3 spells CASSLSGGGTEAFF. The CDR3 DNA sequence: TGTGCCAGCAGCTTATCGGGGGGGGGCACTGAAGCTTTCTTT.

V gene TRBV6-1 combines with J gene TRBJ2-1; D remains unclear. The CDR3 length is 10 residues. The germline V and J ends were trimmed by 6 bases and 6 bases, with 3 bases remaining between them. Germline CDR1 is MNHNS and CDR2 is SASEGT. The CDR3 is CASSLNEQFF. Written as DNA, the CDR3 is TGTGCCAGCAGCCTCAATGAGCAGTTCTTC.

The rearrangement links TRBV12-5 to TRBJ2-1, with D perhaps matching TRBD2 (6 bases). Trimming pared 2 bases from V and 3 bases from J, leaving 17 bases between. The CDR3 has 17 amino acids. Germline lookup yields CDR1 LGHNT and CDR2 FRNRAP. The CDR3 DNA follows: TGTGCTAGTGGTTTGAAGCCCATCCTAGCGAACTACAATGAGCAGTTCTTC. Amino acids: CASGLKPILANYNEQFF.

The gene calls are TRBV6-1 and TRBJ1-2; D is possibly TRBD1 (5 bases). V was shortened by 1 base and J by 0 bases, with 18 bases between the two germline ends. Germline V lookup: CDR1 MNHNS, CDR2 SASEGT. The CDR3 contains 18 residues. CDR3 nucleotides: TGTGCCAGCAGTGAAGTTTGGGAGGGGCAGGGCTCTAACTATGGCTACACCTTC. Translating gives CASSEVWEGQGSNYGYTF.

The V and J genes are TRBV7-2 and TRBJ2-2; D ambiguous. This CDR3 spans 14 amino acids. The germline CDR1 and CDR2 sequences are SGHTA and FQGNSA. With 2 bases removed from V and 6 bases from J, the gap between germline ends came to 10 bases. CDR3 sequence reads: CASSLLGPAGELFF. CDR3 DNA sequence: TGTGCCAGCAGCTTACTGGGCCCGGCCGGGGAGCTGTTTTTT.

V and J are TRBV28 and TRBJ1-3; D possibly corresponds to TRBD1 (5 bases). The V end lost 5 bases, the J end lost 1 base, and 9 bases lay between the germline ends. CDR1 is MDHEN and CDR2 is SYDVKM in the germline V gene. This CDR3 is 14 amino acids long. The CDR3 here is CASSGGDSGNTIYF. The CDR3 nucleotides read TGTGCCAGCAGTGGGGGGGATTCTGGAAACACCATATATTTT.

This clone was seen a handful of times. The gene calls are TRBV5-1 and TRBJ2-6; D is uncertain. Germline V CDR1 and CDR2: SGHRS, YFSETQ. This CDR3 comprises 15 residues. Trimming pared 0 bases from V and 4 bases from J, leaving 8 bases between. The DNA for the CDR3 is TGCGCCAGCAGCTTGGCCGAGGCGGGGGCCAACGTCCTGACTTTC. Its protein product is CASSLAEAGANVLTF.

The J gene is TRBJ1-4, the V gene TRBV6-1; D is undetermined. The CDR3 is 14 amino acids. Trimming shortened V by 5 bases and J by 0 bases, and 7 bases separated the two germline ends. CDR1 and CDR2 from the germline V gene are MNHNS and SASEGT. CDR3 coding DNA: TGTGCCAGCAGTTCCTACTCAACTAATGAAAAACTGTTTTTT. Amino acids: CASSSYSTNEKLFF.